The clone carrying this TCR beta chain was seen only a few times. What it binds is not known. Making use of molecular barcodes, quantitative 5'-RACE generated TCR beta libraries. TCRdb ran MiXCR on the 5' RACE reads and lists one entry per CDR3 protein. This sample yields about 480,000 distinct CDR3 sequences, of which 15% to 20% are seen a single time; approximately 1% belongs to the top ten. These data come from a study of CD8 T cells in ankylosing spondylitis. Findings and caveats of the study: Ankylosing spondylitis blood appeared to carry a characteristic TCR beta motif of roughly 8 highly homologous variants.

The germline gives CDR1 SGHRS, CDR2 YFSETQ. CDR3 length: 16 amino acids. Unmatched junction bases numbered 10, after V lost 3 bases and J lost 3 bases. Source material: blood, either unsorted or a sorted T cell fraction (not recorded which). The chain carries TRBV5-1 and TRBJ2-5; 8 bases align to TRBD2. This TCR was recovered from a male donor with ankylosing spondylitis. The CDR3 protein is CASSWGLVRGEETQYF. CDR3 bases: TGCGCCAGCAGCTGGGGACTAGTAAGGGGGGAAGAGACCCAGTACTTC.